Detailed here is one T cell receptor beta chain. These data originate in a study of T cell clonotyping in hematopoietic cell transplantation. Germline V gene sequence: CDR1 MRHNA, CDR2 SNTAGT. Deletions cut 6 bases from V and 0 bases from J, with 21 bases between. The CDR3 covers 18 residues. TCRdb's copy holds only in-frame clones and misses some; the assay was immunoSEQ multiplex PCR. The sample contains roughly 37,000 clones, around nine tenths of which appear only once. Specimen: peripheral blood mononuclear cells. This chain uses TRBV6-4 with TRBJ2-4, with unresolved D. The clonotype was recovered from a woman between 40 and 55 years old in good health. Some clones in this sample may be carry-over from other donors' samples. The CDR3 is CASSRPYPRPLAKNIQYF. CDR3 coding DNA: TGTGCCAGCAGCAGGCCTTATCCGCGACCGCTAGCCAAAAACATTCAGTACTTC.